The next 20 T cell receptor beta chains were all read from a single sample in a study of molecular identifiers for immune sequencing clone quantification. TCRdb used MiXCR to reprocess the PCR reads, holding one entry per CDR3 protein. The sample yields around 480,000 distinct CDR3 sequences, around 21% seen once. Source material: naive CD8+ T cells from blood, with Jurkat cell RNA spiked in. Noted subset: FACS-sorted CD8+CD4-CCR7+CD45RA+ naive T cells. The receptor source for this set is a human donor in good health. Some libraries in this study had Jurkat cell RNA spiked in.

Of note for this clonotype: This could be a read error, since a much larger clone is one nucleotide away. Here the CDR3 DNA reads TGTGCCAGCAGTCCCACCACCGGGACTAGCGGGAGCACAGATACGCAGTATTTT. It yields the protein CASSPTTGTSGSTDTQYF. V is TRBV12-3 or TRBV12-4 and J is TRBJ2-3, with TRBD2 identical over 12 bases. J lost 0 bases, V lost 5 bases, and 9 bases had no gene match. CDR3 length: 18 residues.

This clonotype was picked up a small number of times. The V call is TRBV28, the J call TRBJ1-5; 7 positions match TRBD1. CDR3 size: 15 residues. Germline-derived CDR1 and CDR2 are MDHEN and SYDVKM. V trimming: 3 bases; J trimming: 3 bases; junction bases outside the gene matches: 5. Written as DNA, the CDR3 is TGTGCCAGCAGTTTGACAGGGAGTGCCAATCAGCCCCAGCATTTT. This gives the protein CASSLTGSANQPQHF.

This clonotype was detected a few times. The rearrangement uses TRBV15 and TRBJ1-4; TRBD1 agrees at 10 bases. V shed 3 bases, J shed 7 bases, and the junction held 14 bases outside the gene matches. Germline assignment: CDR1 LNHNV and CDR2 YYDKDF (reference sequence). The CDR3 has 18 residues. The CDR3 region has the DNA TGTGCCACCAGCAGGCCACTGGACAGGGGGGATCCTATTGAAAAACTGTTTTTT. It yields the protein CATSRPLDRGDPIEKLFF.

This clonotype occurred many times. CDR3 in amino acids: CASSYRGPQPQHF. The CDR3 region has the DNA TGTGCCAGCAGTTACAGGGGGCCTCAGCCCCAGCATTTT. The chain is built from TRBV6-2 or TRBV6-3 and TRBJ1-5; 7 bases are shared with TRBD1. This CDR3 region has 13 residues. Per the germline V gene, CDR1 is MNHEY and CDR2 is SVGEGT. The junction had 1 base not matched to a gene; V was cut back by 2 bases and J by 6 bases.

The chain is built from TRBV27 and TRBJ2-5, with no clear D. CDR1 is MNHEY and CDR2 is SMNVEV in the germline V gene (reference sequence). This CDR3 region has 13 residues. The germline V and J ends were trimmed by 6 bases and 0 bases, with 8 bases remaining between them. DNA for the CDR3: TGTGCCAGCAGATTCATGTACCAAGAGACCCAGTACTTC. Its protein product is CASRFMYQETQYF.

In its sample, this clonotype was seen many times. The CDR3 here is CAWSLTSGGALETQYF. CDR3 bases: TGTGCCTGGAGTCTAACTAGCGGGGGGGCCCTAGAGACCCAGTACTTC. The chain carries TRBV30 and TRBJ2-5; 13 bases are shared with TRBD2. Per germline, CDR1 GTSNPN and CDR2 SVGIG (reference sequence). J was trimmed by 4 bases and V by 2 bases; bases with no gene match: 7. The CDR3 length is 16 residues.

The genes are TRBV4-1 and TRBJ2-1, with 8 bases lining up with TRBD2. CDR3 length equals 17 residues. After removal of 5 bases from V and 6 bases from J, the junction contained 15 bases not matched to a gene. CDR1 and CDR2 from the germline V gene are MGHRA and YSYEKL. CDR3 DNA: TGCGCCAGCAGCATTAGCTTGGGGTCGGGGGGGTCCAATGAGCAGTTCTTC. Translating it yields CASSISLGSGGSNEQFF.

Notes on this clonotype: A much more abundant neighbour one base away suggests this may be a read error. This chain uses TRBV30 with TRBJ2-5, with D maybe TRBD1 (5 bases). The CDR3 totals 14 residues. CDR1 GTSNPN and CDR2 SVGIG come from the germline V gene (reference sequence). The germline V and J ends were trimmed by 0 bases and 2 bases, with 10 bases remaining between them. The CDR3: CAWSVEAGQETQYF. In DNA, the CDR3 is TGTGCCTGGAGTGTCGAGGCAGGGCAAGAGACCCAGTACTTC.

The chain links TRBV7-9 to TRBJ2-2; D is unclear. This CDR3 is built from 10 residues. V was cut by 10 bases and J by 5 bases, with 5 bases left in between. Germline V gives CDR1 SEHNR, CDR2 FQNEAQ (reference sequence). CDR3 loop: CAKETGELFF. As DNA, the CDR3 is TGTGCCAAAGAGACCGGGGAGCTGTTTTTT.

This clonotype has a handful of counts. The rearrangement links TRBV7-9 to TRBJ2-1; TRBD1 or TRBD2 may be the D gene (5 bases each). The CDR3 has 12 residues. Trimming pared 6 bases from V and 8 bases from J, leaving 11 bases between. CDR1 SEHNR and CDR2 FQNEAQ come from the germline V gene (reference sequence). CDR3 sequence reads: CASREVGDEQFF. The CDR3 bases are TGTGCCAGCAGGGAAGTGGGGGATGAGCAGTTCTTC.

This clonotype appeared many times. The J gene is TRBJ1-1, the V gene TRBV6-2 or TRBV6-3; no definite D call. Germline CDR1 reads MNHEY; CDR2 reads SVGEGT. The CDR3 sequence is 13 residues long. Trimming removed 2 bases at V and 3 bases at J, with 7 bases between. CDR3 DNA sequence: TGTGCCAGCAGTTACGGGGAGGACACTGAAGCTTTCTTT. Translated, it gives CASSYGEDTEAFF.

This clonotype was counted many times. The junction shows a germline mismatch at one end, possibly a read error. The rearrangement links TRBV5-5 to TRBJ2-6; 9 nucleotides align to TRBD1. The germline V gene encodes CDR1 SGHKS and CDR2 YYEKEE (reference sequence). The CDR3 consists of 20 residues. The CDR3 DNA reads as TGTGCCAGCAGCTCCGGGCCCTCCGGGACAGGGACCTCTGAGGCCAACGTCCTGACTTTC. Its translation: CASSSGPSGTGTSEANVLTF.

The rearrangement joins TRBV7-9 to TRBJ2-7; TRBD1 aligns across 8 bases. Germline V CDR1 and CDR2: SEHNR, FQNEAQ (reference sequence). V lost 2 bases and J lost 0; bases outside the gene matches: 3. CDR3 size: 15 residues. CDR3 sequence reads: CASSLPGGSSYEQYF. The CDR3, as DNA: TGTGCCAGCAGCTTACCAGGGGGCAGCTCCTACGAGCAGTACTTC.

In DNA form, the CDR3 reads TGTGCCAGCAGCCATTCGGAGGGGGCCGGTCAGCCCCAGCATTTT. Residues: CASSHSEGAGQPQHF. The genes are TRBV3-1 and TRBJ1-5; 7 nucleotides line up with TRBD1. The CDR3 spans 15 residues. V lost 3 bases to trimming and J lost 6 bases; unmatched junction nucleotides: 8. Germline V CDR1 and CDR2: LGHDT, YNNKEL (reference sequence).

For this clonotype: This clone may be a read error of a much larger clone one base away. The CDR3 loop reads CASRDGGAAFDNTGELVF. In nucleotides, the CDR3 is TGTGCCAGCAGAGACGGTGGGGCGGCTTTCGATAACACCGGGGAGCTGGTTTTT. The rearrangement joins TRBV6-2 or TRBV6-3 to TRBJ2-2; TRBD1 or TRBD2 may be the D gene (5 bases each). This CDR3 contains 18 residues. CDR1 and CDR2 from the germline V gene are MNHEY and SVGEGT.

This clonotype was observed many times. V is TRBV30 and J is TRBJ1-1; TRBD1 matches at 8 bases. The length of the CDR3 is 14 residues. V shed 1 base and J 5 bases; nucleotides not matched to a gene: 6. Germline loops: CDR1 GTSNPN, CDR2 SVGIG (reference sequence). The CDR3 coding sequence is TGTGCCTGGAGTGCCCCGGACAGGGATACTGAAGCTTTCTTT. It translates to CAWSAPDRDTEAFF.

A few counts support this clonotype. V is TRBV28 and J is TRBJ2-5; D possibly corresponds to TRBD2 (5 bases). V gave up 6 bases and J gave up 5 bases, with 16 bases separating them. Germline assignment: CDR1 MDHEN and CDR2 SYDVKM. The CDR3 is 14 residues long. DNA of the CDR3: TGTGCCAGCAGCATTAGCGCCGGGCTCGAGACCCAGTACTTC. Its protein product is CASSISAGLETQYF.

This clonotype was detected a few times. This chain joins TRBV19 and TRBJ2-5; the D is unclear. In germline, CDR1 is LNHDA, CDR2 SQIVND (reference sequence). This CDR3 contains 13 residues. The V end was cut by 5 bases, the J end by 7 bases, with 14 bases between. This chain's CDR3 is CASSPGPSGTQYF. The DNA for the CDR3 is TGTGCCAGTAGTCCTGGCCCCTCGGGGACCCAGTACTTC.

This clonotype has ten or more counts. The rearrangement links TRBV5-6 to TRBJ1-5; 9 nucleotides align to TRBD1. Germline CDR1 SGHDT, CDR2 YYEEEE. CDR3 size: 14 residues. J lost 6 bases, V lost 3 bases, and 4 bases had no gene match. The CDR3, as DNA: TGTGCCAGCAGCTACGGGACAGGGCCTCAGCCCCAGCATTTT. As protein: CASSYGTGPQPQHF.

As for this clonotype: Just one base apart from a much larger clone, this may be a read error. This chain joins TRBV5-1 and TRBJ2-3; TRBD1 matches 10 bases. Germline assignment: CDR1 SGHRS and CDR2 YFSETQ. The CDR3 covers 17 residues. In DNA, the CDR3 is TGCGCCAGCAGCCCCTACCTGGTGACAGGGGGCACAGGTACGCAGTATTTT. Residues: CASSPYLVTGGTGTQYF.